This TCR beta chain was captured in a study of cytomegalovirus exposure and HLA in healthy donors (dated by TCRdb to the late 2010s). A note on the overall study: An earlier analysis of approximately 600 of the donors reported 276 Gb of sequence data and 120 million or so unique TCR beta sequences from 150 million to 200 million T cells. An early release that covered some 630 HLA-typed donors contained approximately 300 gigabases of sequencing data and tens of millions of unique TCR sequences. Of the roughly 400 genotyped donors, approximately 83% fell in the genetic ancestry cluster associated with self-reported Caucasian donors. The study aimed to test whether cataloging public T cell receptors could reveal signatures of past pathogen exposure. The study profiled the T cell repertoires of under 850 subjects by immunosequencing and related them to cytomegalovirus serostatus. Along with the roughly 670-subject first cohort, a separate validation cohort of 120 different subjects was used. To predict cytomegalovirus infection status, the study brought together high-throughput TCR immunosequencing, statistical association of individual TCRs with disease status, and machine learning. A later analysis re-examined previously published TCR beta repertoires from several hundred donors and added high-resolution HLA genotyping to investigate patterns of TCR occurrence. Rather than drawing on any new phenotypic data, the later analysis identified candidate immune exposures from TCR beta sequences and the way those sequences occurred across donors. In an earlier analysis of several hundred of the donors, high-throughput TCR beta sequencing was used to judge whether each TCR beta V gene segment behaved as functional or pseudogenic. Alongside the repertoire data, information on donor age, sex, ethnicity and CMV serostatus was compiled. A later genetic analysis took genome-wide SNP genotypes for about three fifths of the roughly 700 donors and used that subset as a discovery cohort. Every repertoire in the discovery cohort had been generated on one and the same sequencing platform. Both class I and class II loci were covered by HLA typing, at four-digit resolution. The number of donors typed differed by locus, with roughly 620-640 for A, B, C, DRB1 and DQB1, roughly 520 for DQA1, 606 for DPA1, and some 440 for DPB1. Four to six DR-DQ haplotypes were handled as single units for association and clustering, since linkage in the cohort was strong. Among about 390 genotyped donors of the cohort, an average of around 240,000 unique TCR beta nucleotide sequences were sequenced per donor, roughly 20% of them non-productive.

Here V drops 4 bases and J drops 10 bases, and the junction holds 10 bases not matched to any gene. From the germline V gene, CDR1 is MNHEY and CDR2 is SVGAGI. The CDR3 holds 16 amino acids from the cysteine to the phenylalanine. Of the read, only the CDR3 DNA is kept; its 48 bases are in frame from base 1. Libraries came from the immunoSEQ multiplex PCR assay. For the multiplex PCR, a mixture combining 60 forward primers for TCR Vbeta segments and 13 reverse primers for TCR Jbeta segments was used. The CDR3 region of rearranged TCR beta genes was amplified from genomic DNA by a multiplex PCR assay. The amplified TCR beta libraries were sequenced on the Illumina HiSeq System as 87-base-pair reads. In the paper's pipeline: Across the 700 or so repertoires, a later analysis counted 80 million or so unique TCR beta chains, approximately 10 million of which were shared by at least two donors. Raw reads were error-corrected and collapsed into unique sequences with a nearest-neighbor algorithm that merged closely related sequences to remove PCR and sequencing errors. V, D and J gene segments were assigned by aligning CDR3 sequences to IMGT reference sequences. For a sequence to be retained, at least a six-nucleotide match to both a V gene segment and a J gene segment was required. A rearrangement was called productive if the CDR3 had no stop codons and remained in frame with V and J, and every other rearrangement was called non-productive. CDR3 was defined by IMGT convention, running from the second conserved V-encoded cysteine to the conserved J-encoded phenylalanine. In an earlier analysis of roughly 610 of the donors, sequences lacking an unambiguous match to a single V gene segment were excluded. In an earlier analysis of roughly 500 of the donors, V segments were called functional above 56.7% productive rearrangements and were called segregating when the between-donor standard deviation exceeded 5%. A statistical classification framework was developed to diagnose cytomegalovirus status using the catalog of TCR beta chain sequences. V and J gene assignment, in a later analysis, came from comparing TCR nucleotide sequences with IMGT/GENE-DB human TR gene sequences. In a later analysis, CDR3 sequences and most-parsimonious VDJ recombination scenarios were assigned using the TCRdist pipeline. In a later analysis, each TCR beta chain was defined by its CDR3 amino acid sequence together with its V-gene family, and reads lacking a unique V-gene family were excluded. To address suspected cross-contamination and a sequencing artifact, a later analysis removed around 590 highly shared, low-generation-probability nucleotide sequences. A later analysis calculated a clonal expansion index for each public chain from normalized within-repertoire ranks of inferred template counts. In a later analysis, generation probabilities were computed using a VDJ recombination model fitted to out-of-frame rearrangements, and the results were checked against IGoR. In a later analysis, TCR-TCR, TCR-HLA and TCR-CMV co-occurrence was scored with hypergeometric tests, and a repertoire-size bias correction was applied to TCR pairs. In a later analysis, false discovery rates were estimated by permuting HLA or CMV assignments 20 times. In a later analysis, co-occurring TCRs were grouped using DBSCAN, with TCRdist sequence similarity added in when clustering inside HLA-allele-positive subsets. Repertoires with fewer than 30,000 or more than 120,000 public chains, plus five repertoires with anomalous nucleotide sharing, were excluded from co-occurrence clustering. TCRdb retrieved this table from immuneACCESS and kept in-frame rearrangements only. Not all clones are present; in checked studies, unresolved V genes account for under half, and no reason is known for the remainder. The V and J calls and clone size come from that table; D and trimming were worked out from the DNA. Counted in this sample were tens of thousands of clones; about three quarters of them appeared once. The top ten constitute roughly 3.4% of the sample.

Results and caveats for the whole study, not just this receptor: This cohort had only TCR beta chains sequenced, and the lack of alpha or paired-chain data limited which features could be detected. A later analysis reported that several top co-occurrence clusters appeared linked to parvovirus B19, influenza, CMV and Epstein-Barr virus. Immune exposure information for the cohort was limited to CMV serostatus. In the study, around 150 TCR beta chains were listed as associated with cytomegalovirus. Compared with the approximately 670-donor mean, donors in an Asian-associated ancestry cluster had fewer N-insertions in productive TCRs, according to a later genetic analysis. Because counts were too low, more than 15 rarely observed V segments, including chromosome 9 orphons, were excluded from the earlier analysis of several hundred of the donors. Because HLA typing was unavailable for some donors at each locus, only the typed subset was used in association tests. A cluster of highly shared sequence variants was judged likely to represent a technical artifact of the sequencing pipeline. According to a later analysis, TCR association rates differed among HLA loci, with DRB1 alleles showing the most associated TCRs and HLA-C alleles showing the fewest. Most TCR sequences were observed very rarely across donors, whereas some public TCRs were present in many individuals. In vitro tests confirmed that a few of the cytomegalovirus-associated TCR beta chains recognize cytomegalovirus antigens. A further reported finding was that TCR beta sequences accurately predicted the HLA-A and HLA-B alleles for most subjects in the first cohort. In an earlier analysis of 587 of the donors, most TCR beta V segments appeared in productive rearrangements about 87% or about 30% of the time, broadly matching IMGT annotations. In a later analysis, most CMV-associated TCR beta chains were found to appear HLA-restricted, with HLA associations seemingly driven largely by CMV exposure. At a false discovery rate of 0.05, a later analysis linked 16,951 TCR beta sequences to specific HLA alleles. Strong co-occurrence of HLA alleles, especially DR and DQ, made assigning TCR associations to individual alleles difficult. In both the original and validation cohorts, the classifier was reported to diagnose cytomegalovirus status with high specificity and sensitivity. An association between a missense DCLRE1C variant and V-gene and J-gene trimming of TCR beta chains was found in a later genetic analysis and replicated in an independent cohort. In a later analysis, HLA-associated TCR beta chains were found to be more clonally expanded and to have lower generation probabilities than equally common non-associated chains. Linkage disequilibrium might explain the correlated functional status among segregating V segments, but an unknown experimental factor could not be ruled out. It was suggested by the authors that the approach could potentially be generalized to other disease states and immunological phenotypes. Some IMGT-functional V segments, including TRBV6-2 and TRBV6-3, could not be told apart with the 87-base-pair reads, so those segments were excluded. The presence/absence analyses assumed that sequencing depth was roughly uniform across donors, and that assumption may not be true.

The cohort comprised some 700 healthy bone marrow donors. Cohort members were all nominally healthy when sampled, although unrecorded immune exposures were likely present. The donor was CMV seronegative and belonged to the group of approximately 320 seronegative cohort members. Every donor gave a peripheral blood sample, and the peripheral blood mononuclear cells from that sample were used for TCR beta sequencing. Genomic DNA was extracted from the blood cell samples with the Qiagen DNeasy Blood Extraction Kit. A note on this clone: It has no known antigen specificity. No much larger clone is present one base from it, and per-base qualities are unavailable.

The V and J genes are TRBV6-5 and TRBJ2-4, with 13 middle bases fitting TRBD2. This sequence originates from a woman aged 25-40 years in good health and CMV-seronegative. The material sequenced was PBMCs. The CDR3 has the sequence CASSSTSGGALAIQYF. In nucleotide form, the sequence is TGTGCCAGCAGTTCTACTAGCGGGGGGGCCCTCGCTATTCAGTACTTC.